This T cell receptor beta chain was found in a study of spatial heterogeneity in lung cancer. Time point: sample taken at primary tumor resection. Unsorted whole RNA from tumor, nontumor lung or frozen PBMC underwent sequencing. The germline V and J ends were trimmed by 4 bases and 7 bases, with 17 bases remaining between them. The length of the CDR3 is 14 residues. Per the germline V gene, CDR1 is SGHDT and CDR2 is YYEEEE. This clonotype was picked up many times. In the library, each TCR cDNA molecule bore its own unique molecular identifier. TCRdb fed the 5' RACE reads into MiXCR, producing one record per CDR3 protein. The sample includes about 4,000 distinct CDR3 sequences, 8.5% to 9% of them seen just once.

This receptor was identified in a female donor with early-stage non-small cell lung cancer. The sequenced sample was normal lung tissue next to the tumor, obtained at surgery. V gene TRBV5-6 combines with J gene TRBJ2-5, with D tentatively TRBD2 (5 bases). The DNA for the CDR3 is TGTGCCAGCAGCCCTGGAGGATCCGCCGTGACCCAGTACTTC. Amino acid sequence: CASSPGGSAVTQYF.